The rows below give T cell receptor beta chains drawn from one sample of a study of shared clonotypes between healthy human individuals. The repertoire was sequenced with immunoSEQ multiplex PCR; TCRdb's copy has only in-frame clones and lacks some. The data hold fewer than 3 million clones, with 85% to 95% observed a single time. The sample taken for sequencing was naive CD4+ T cells from PBMCs. These receptors all come from a man aged 18-30 years in good health. Some clones in this sample may be carry-over from other donors' samples. Each CDR3 is given with its conserved first and last residue. Each record gives: D gene, V gene, clone size, J gene, CDR3 protein, CDR3 DNA. The D gene is left open where the match is weak. Clone size appears in some rows only: once, few, many, or a class for an expanded clone.

D: NA
V: TRBV5-1
size: NA
J: TRBJ2-2
CDR3: CASSPGVLAGTGELFF
DNA: TGCGCCAGCAGCCCCGGGGTTTTAGCTGGGACCGGGGAGCTGTTTTTT

D: TRBD1
V: TRBV7-3
size: once
J: TRBJ1-1
CDR3: CASSLIRQGGTEAFF
DNA: TGTGCCAGCAGCTTAATACGACAGGGAGGGACTGAAGCTTTCTTT

D: NA
V: TRBV11-3
size: once
J: TRBJ1-4
CDR3: CASSLRGGEKLFF
DNA: TGTGCCAGCAGCTTGAGGGGGGGCGAAAAACTGTTTTTT

D: TRBD2
V: TRBV30
size: NA
J: TRBJ2-7
CDR3: CAWSVPTSGNYEQYF
DNA: TGTGCCTGGAGTGTCCCGACTAGCGGGAACTACGAGCAGTACTTC

D: TRBD1
V: TRBV28
size: NA
J: TRBJ1-1
CDR3: CASSYRGLAFF
DNA: TGTGCCAGCAGTTACAGGGGGCTAGCTTTCTTT

D: TRBD1
V: TRBV6-5
size: NA
J: TRBJ1-6
CDR3: CASRTGGIYNSPLHF
DNA: TGTGCCAGCAGAACAGGGGGGATCTATAATTCACCCCTCCACTTT

D: NA
V: TRBV27
size: NA
J: TRBJ1-4
CDR3: CASSLSRWAAGNEKLFF
DNA: TGTGCCAGCAGTTTATCGCGTTGGGCGGCGGGGAATGAAAAACTGTTTTTT

D: NA
V: TRBV27
size: NA
J: TRBJ2-7
CDR3: CASSLSGEFPEQYF
DNA: TGTGCCAGCAGTTTATCCGGGGAGTTTCCCGAGCAGTACTTC

D: NA
V: TRBV2
size: NA
J: TRBJ1-5
CDR3: CASSLLGGKTGPQHF
DNA: TGTGCCAGCAGCCTCCTTGGGGGGAAAACGGGGCCCCAGCATTTT

D: NA
V: TRBV30
size: NA
J: TRBJ1-2
CDR3: CARQTNYGYTF
DNA: TGTGCCCGACAGACTAACTATGGCTACACCTTC

D: TRBD2
V: TRBV5-4
size: NA
J: TRBJ2-1
CDR3: CASSSGLAGDNEQFF
DNA: TGTGCCAGCAGCTCGGGACTAGCGGGAGACAATGAGCAGTTCTTC

D: TRBD1
V: TRBV29-1
size: NA
J: TRBJ2-7
CDR3: CSVALRQGAFEQYF
DNA: TGCAGCGTTGCTTTGCGACAGGGGGCCTTCGAGCAGTACTTC

D: NA
V: TRBV4-2
size: NA
J: TRBJ2-3
CDR3: CASSQEIYGRSSFSIDTQYF
DNA: TGTGCCAGCAGCCAAGAAATTTATGGTCGTTCTAGCTTTTCTATAGATACGCAGTATTTT

D: NA
V: TRBV19
size: NA
J: TRBJ1-1
CDR3: CASRVNSAENTEAFF
DNA: TGTGCCAGTAGGGTAAATAGCGCGGAGAACACTGAAGCTTTCTTT

D: TRBD2
V: TRBV7-3
size: once
J: TRBJ2-1
CDR3: CASSSRGLDDYEQFF
DNA: TGTGCCAGCAGCTCAAGGGGACTAGACGACTATGAGCAGTTCTTC

D: NA
V: TRBV7-2
size: NA
J: TRBJ1-5
CDR3: CASSFGGDQPQHF
DNA: TGTGCCAGCAGCTTCGGAGGGGATCAGCCCCAGCATTTT

D: NA
V: TRBV9
size: NA
J: TRBJ2-7
CDR3: CASSVTSGILEQYF
DNA: TGTGCCAGCAGCGTCACCTCTGGGATTCTCGAGCAGTACTTC

D: TRBD1
V: TRBV5-1
size: NA
J: TRBJ2-2
CDR3: CASSLGQGNTGELFF
DNA: TGCGCCAGCAGCCTCGGACAGGGGAACACCGGGGAGCTGTTTTTT

D: NA
V: TRBV7-2
size: NA
J: TRBJ2-5
CDR3: CASSLGSGETQYF
DNA: TGTGCCAGCAGCTTAGGGAGCGGGGAGACCCAGTACTTC

D: NA
V: TRBV14
size: NA
J: TRBJ2-7
CDR3: CASSPFRGRYEQYF
DNA: TGTGCCAGCAGCCCCTTCAGGGGCCGATACGAGCAGTACTTC

D: NA
V: TRBV19
size: NA
J: TRBJ2-4
CDR3: CASRGSGKNIQYF
DNA: TGTGCCAGTAGGGGTTCGGGGAAAAACATTCAGTACTTC

D: NA
V: TRBV15
size: NA
J: TRBJ1-3
CDR3: CATSPGFTGNTIYF
DNA: TGTGCCACCAGCCCCGGCTTTACCGGAAACACCATATATTTT

D: TRBD2
V: TRBV7-3
size: NA
J: TRBJ2-1
CDR3: CASSLTSGRAEENEQFF
DNA: TGTGCCAGCAGCCTGACTAGCGGGAGGGCCGAAGAAAATGAGCAGTTCTTC

D: TRBD2
V: TRBV11-2
size: NA
J: TRBJ2-2
CDR3: CASPTSGRRNTGELFF
DNA: TGTGCCAGCCCGACTAGCGGGCGGAGGAACACCGGGGAGCTGTTTTTT

D: NA
V: TRBV7-9
size: NA
J: TRBJ2-6
CDR3: CASSTIDVANVLTF
DNA: TGTGCCAGCAGCACCATAGACGTAGCCAACGTCCTGACTTTC

D: NA
V: TRBV19
size: once
J: TRBJ2-3
CDR3: CASSPLGGQGISDTQYF
DNA: TGTGCCAGTAGTCCCCTAGGCGGGCAGGGGATTTCAGATACGCAGTATTTT

D: NA
V: TRBV5-1
size: NA
J: TRBJ2-5
CDR3: CASSPGRAAQETQYF
DNA: TGCGCCAGCAGCCCGGGGCGGGCGGCTCAAGAGACCCAGTACTTC

D: NA
V: TRBV9
size: NA
J: TRBJ1-4
CDR3: CASSRRGDEKLFF
DNA: TGTGCCAGCAGTCGTAGGGGAGATGAAAAACTGTTTTTT